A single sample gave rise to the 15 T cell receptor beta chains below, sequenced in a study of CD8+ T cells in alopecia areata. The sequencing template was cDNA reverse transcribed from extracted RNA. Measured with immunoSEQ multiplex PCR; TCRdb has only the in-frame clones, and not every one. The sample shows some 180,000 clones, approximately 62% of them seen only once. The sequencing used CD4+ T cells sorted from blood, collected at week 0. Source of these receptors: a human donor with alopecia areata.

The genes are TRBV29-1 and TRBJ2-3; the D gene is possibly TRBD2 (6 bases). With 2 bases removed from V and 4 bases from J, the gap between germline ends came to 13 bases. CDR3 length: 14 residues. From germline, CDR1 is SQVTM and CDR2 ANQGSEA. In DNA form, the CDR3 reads TGCAGCGTTGAACGGAGGGGTCCCGCAGATACGCAGTATTTT. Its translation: CSVERRGPADTQYF.

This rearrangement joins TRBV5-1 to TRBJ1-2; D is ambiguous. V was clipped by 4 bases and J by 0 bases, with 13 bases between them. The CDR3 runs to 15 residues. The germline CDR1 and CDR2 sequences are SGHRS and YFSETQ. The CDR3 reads CASSENLSSNYGYTF. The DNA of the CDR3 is TGCGCCAGCAGCGAGAACCTTTCCTCTAACTATGGCTACACCTTC. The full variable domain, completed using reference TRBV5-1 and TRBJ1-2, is KAGVTQTPRYLIKTRGQQVTLSCSPISGHRSVSWYQQTPGQGLQFLFEYFSETQRNKGNFPGRFSGRQFSNSRSEMNVSTLELGDSALYLCASSENLSSNYGYTFGSGTRLTVV.

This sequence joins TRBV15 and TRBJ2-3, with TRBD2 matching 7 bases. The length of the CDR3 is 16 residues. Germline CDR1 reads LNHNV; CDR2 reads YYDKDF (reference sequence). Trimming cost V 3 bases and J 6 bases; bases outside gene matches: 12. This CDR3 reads CATSSLSGGMTDTQYF. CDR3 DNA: TGTGCCACCAGCAGTTTGTCGGGGGGAATGACGGATACGCAGTATTTT.

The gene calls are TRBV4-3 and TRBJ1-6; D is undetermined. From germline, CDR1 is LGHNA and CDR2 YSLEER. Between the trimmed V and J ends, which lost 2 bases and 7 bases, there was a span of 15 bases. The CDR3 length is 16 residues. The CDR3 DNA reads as TGCGCCAGCAGCCAAAAGCTTGTGGGGAAAAATTCACCCCTCCACTTT. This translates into CASSQKLVGKNSPLHF.

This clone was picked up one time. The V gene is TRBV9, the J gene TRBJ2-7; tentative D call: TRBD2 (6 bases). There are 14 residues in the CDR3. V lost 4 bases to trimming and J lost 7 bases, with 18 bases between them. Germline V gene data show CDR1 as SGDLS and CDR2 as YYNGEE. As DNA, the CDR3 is TGTGCCAGCAGCACGGACTCCTGGGCGGGGGAGCAGTACTTC. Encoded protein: CASSTDSWAGEQYF.

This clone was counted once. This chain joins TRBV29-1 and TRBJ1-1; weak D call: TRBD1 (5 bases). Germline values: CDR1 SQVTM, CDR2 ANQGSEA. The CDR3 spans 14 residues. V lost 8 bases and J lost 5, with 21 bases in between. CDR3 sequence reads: CSIQLGGAGTEAFF. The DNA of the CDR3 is TGCAGCATCCAACTTGGAGGGGCAGGTACTGAAGCTTTCTTT.

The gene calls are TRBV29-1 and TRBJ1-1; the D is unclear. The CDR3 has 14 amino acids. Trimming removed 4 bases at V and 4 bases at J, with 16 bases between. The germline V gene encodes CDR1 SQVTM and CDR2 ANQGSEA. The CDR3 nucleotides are TGCAGCGTTGTAATTCTTGAGGGTCCCACTGAAGCTTTCTTT. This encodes CSVVILEGPTEAFF.

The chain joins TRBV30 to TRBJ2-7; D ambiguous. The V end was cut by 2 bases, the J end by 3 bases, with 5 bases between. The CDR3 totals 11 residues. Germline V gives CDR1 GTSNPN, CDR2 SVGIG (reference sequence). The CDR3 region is CAWSSNYEQYF. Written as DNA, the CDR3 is TGTGCCTGGAGTTCCAACTACGAGCAGTACTTC. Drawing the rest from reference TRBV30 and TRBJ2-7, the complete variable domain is SQTIHQWPATLVQPVGSPLSLECTVEGTSNPNLYWYRQAAGRGLQLLFYSVGIGQISSEVPQNLSASRPQDRQFILSSKKLLLSDSGFYLCAWSSNYEQYFGPGTRLTVT.

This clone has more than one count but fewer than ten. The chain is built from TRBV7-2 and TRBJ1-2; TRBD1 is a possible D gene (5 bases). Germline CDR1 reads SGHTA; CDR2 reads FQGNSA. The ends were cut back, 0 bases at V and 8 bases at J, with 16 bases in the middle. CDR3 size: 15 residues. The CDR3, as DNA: TGTGCCAGCAGCTTAGCAGCAGGGCTGACTCAGGGCTACACCTTC. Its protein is CASSLAAGLTQGYTF.

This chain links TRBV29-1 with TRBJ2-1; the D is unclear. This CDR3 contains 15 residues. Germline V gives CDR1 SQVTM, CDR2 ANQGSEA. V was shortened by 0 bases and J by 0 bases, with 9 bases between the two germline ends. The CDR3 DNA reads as TGCAGCGTTGAAGAGTTTAGCCTCTCCTACAATGAGCAGTTCTTC. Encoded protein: CSVEEFSLSYNEQFF.

In DNA form, the CDR3 reads TGTGCCAGCAAAAGGAACTACGAGCAGTACTTC. This sequence encodes CASKRNYEQYF. The V gene is TRBV25-1, the J gene TRBJ2-7, with D hard to call. Looked up from germline, CDR1 is MGHDK and CDR2 is SYGVNS. CDR3 length: 11 amino acids. The V gene lost 7 bases and the J gene lost 3 bases, with 7 bases spanning the gap.

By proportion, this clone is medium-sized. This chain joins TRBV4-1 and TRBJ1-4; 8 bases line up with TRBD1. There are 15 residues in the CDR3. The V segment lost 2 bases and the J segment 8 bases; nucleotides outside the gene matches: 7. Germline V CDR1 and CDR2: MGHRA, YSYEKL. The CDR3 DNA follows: TGCGCCAGCAGCCAACTGGACAGGGAGGCAGAAAAACTGTTTTTT. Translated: CASSQLDREAEKLFF.

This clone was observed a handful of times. Here the CDR3 reads CASSIAGGNYNEQFF. DNA for the CDR3: TGTGCCAGTAGTATAGCGGGGGGTAACTACAATGAGCAGTTCTTC. The chain recombines TRBV19 with TRBJ2-1; 7 bases are a match to TRBD2. Per the germline V gene, CDR1 is LNHDA and CDR2 is SQIVND (reference sequence). CDR3 length: 15 amino acids. Trimming took 1 base from V and 3 from J; bases not matched to a gene: 3. Looking up the rest from reference TRBV19 and TRBJ2-1 gives the full variable domain: DGGITQSPKYLFRKEGQNVTLSCEQNLNHDAMYWYRQDPGQGLRLIYYSQIVNDFQKGDIAEGYSVSREKKESFPLTVTSAQKNPTAFYLCASSIAGGNYNEQFFGPGTRLTVL.

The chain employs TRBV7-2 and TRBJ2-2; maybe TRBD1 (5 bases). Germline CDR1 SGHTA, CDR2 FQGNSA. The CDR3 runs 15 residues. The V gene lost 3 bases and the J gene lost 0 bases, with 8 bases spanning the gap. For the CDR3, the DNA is TGTGCCAGCAGCTTCGGCAGGGCGAACACCGGGGAGCTGTTTTTT. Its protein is CASSFGRANTGELFF.

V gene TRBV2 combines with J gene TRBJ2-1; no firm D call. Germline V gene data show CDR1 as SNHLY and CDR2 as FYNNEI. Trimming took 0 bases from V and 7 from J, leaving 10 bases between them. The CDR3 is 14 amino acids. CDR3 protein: CASSEAPLGNEQFF. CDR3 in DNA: TGTGCCAGCAGTGAAGCGCCACTCGGGAATGAGCAGTTCTTC.